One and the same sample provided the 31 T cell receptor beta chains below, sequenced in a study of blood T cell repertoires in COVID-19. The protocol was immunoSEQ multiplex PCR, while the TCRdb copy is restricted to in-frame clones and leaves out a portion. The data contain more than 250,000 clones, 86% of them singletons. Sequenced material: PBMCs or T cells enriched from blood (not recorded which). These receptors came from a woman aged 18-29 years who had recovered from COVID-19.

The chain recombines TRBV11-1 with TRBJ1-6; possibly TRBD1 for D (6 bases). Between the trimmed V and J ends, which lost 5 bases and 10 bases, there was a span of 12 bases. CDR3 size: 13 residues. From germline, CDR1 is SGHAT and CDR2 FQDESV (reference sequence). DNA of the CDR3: TGTGCCAGCAGCCCCGGGGGGCGATCACCCCTCCACTTT. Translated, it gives CASSPGGRSPLHF.

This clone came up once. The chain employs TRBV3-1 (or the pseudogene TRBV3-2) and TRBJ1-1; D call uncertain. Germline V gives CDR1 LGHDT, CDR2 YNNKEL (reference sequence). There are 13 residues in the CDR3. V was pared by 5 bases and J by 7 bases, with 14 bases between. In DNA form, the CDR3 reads TGTGCCAGCAGCTTGCGGGAGGACGGTGAAGCTTTCTTT. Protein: CASSLREDGEAFF.

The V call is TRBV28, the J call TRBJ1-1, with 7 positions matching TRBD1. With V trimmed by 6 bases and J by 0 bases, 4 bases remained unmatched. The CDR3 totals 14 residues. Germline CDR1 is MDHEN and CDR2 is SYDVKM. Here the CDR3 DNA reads TGTGCCAGCAGCACGGGACAGATGAACACTGAAGCTTTCTTT. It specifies CASSTGQMNTEAFF.

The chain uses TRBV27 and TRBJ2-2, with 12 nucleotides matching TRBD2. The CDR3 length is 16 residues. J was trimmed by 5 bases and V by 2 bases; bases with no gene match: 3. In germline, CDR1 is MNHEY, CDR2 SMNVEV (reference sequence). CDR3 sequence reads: CASSLLAGGRTGELFF. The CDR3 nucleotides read TGTGCCAGCAGTTTACTAGCGGGGGGGCGGACCGGGGAGCTGTTTTTT.

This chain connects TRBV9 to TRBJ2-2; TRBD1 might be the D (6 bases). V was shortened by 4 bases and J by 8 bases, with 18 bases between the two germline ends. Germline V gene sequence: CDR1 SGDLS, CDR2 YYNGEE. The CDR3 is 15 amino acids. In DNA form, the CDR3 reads TGTGCCAGCAGCTTTCGACAGGACGCGACTGGGGAGCTGTTTTTT. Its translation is CASSFRQDATGELFF.

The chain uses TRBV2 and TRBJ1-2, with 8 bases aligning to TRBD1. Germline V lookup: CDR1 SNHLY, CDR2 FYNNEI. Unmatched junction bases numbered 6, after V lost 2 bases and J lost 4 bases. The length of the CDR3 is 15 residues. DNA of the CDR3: TGTGCCAGCAGTGAACAGGGACAGGTCGGCTATGGCTACACCTTC. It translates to CASSEQGQVGYGYTF.

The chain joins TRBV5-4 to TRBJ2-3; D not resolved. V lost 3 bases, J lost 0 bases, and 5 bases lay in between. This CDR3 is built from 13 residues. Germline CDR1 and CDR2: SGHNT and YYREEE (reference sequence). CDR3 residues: CASSWASTDTQYF. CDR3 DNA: TGTGCCAGCAGCTGGGCTAGCACAGATACGCAGTATTTT.

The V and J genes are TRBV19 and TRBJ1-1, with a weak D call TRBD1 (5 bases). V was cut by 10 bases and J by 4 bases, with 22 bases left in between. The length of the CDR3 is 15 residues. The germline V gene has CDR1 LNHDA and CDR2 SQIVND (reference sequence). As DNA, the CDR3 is TGTGCCACGACCTTGGACATTGGGGGGATCACTGAAGCTTTCTTT. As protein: CATTLDIGGITEAFF.

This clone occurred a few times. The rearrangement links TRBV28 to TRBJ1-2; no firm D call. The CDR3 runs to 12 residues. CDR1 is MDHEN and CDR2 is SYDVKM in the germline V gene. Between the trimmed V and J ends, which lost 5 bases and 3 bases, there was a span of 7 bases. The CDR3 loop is CASSATDYGYTF. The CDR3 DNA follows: TGTGCCAGCAGTGCAACAGACTATGGCTACACCTTC.

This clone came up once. CDR3 nucleotide sequence: TGTGCCAGCAACTCTCGAGGGCGGACTGAAGCTTTCTTT. Translating gives CASNSRGRTEAFF. The genes are TRBV2 and TRBJ1-1; D unresolved. The CDR3 sequence is 13 residues long. Germline V gives CDR1 SNHLY, CDR2 FYNNEI. V lost 7 bases and J 5 bases, leaving 14 bases between the germline ends.

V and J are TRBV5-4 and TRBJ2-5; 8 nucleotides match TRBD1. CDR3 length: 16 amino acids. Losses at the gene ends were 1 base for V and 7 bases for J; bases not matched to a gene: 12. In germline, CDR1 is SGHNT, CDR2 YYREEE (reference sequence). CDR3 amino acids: CASSLRVGQGLGTQYF. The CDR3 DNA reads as TGTGCCAGCAGCTTGAGAGTCGGACAGGGCTTGGGGACCCAGTACTTC.

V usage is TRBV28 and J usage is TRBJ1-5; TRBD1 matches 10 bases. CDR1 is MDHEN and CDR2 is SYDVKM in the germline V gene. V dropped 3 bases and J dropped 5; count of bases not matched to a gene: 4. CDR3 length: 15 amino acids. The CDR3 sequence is CASSFTGQGHQPQHF. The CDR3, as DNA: TGTGCCAGCAGTTTTACGGGACAGGGGCATCAGCCCCAGCATTTT.

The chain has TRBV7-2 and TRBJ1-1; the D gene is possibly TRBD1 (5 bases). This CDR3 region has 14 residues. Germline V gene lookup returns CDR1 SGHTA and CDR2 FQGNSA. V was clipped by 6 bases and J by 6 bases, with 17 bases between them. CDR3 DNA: TGTGCCAGCAGTCAACGGGGGTGGGGGTCTGAAGCTTTCTTT. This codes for CASSQRGWGSEAFF. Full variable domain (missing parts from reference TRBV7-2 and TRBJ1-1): GAGVSQSPSNKVTEKGKDVELRCDPISGHTALYWYRQSLGQGLEFLIYFQGNSAPDKSGLPSDRFSAERTGGSVSTLTIQRTQQEDSAVYLCASSQRGWGSEAFFGQGTRLTVV.

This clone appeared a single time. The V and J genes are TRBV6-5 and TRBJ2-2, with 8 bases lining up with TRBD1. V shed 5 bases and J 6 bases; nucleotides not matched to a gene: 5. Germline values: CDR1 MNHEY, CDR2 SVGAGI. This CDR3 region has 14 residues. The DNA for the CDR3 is TGTGCCAGCAGTCCTGGACAGGGCCCCGGGGAGCTGTTTTTT. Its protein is CASSPGQGPGELFF.

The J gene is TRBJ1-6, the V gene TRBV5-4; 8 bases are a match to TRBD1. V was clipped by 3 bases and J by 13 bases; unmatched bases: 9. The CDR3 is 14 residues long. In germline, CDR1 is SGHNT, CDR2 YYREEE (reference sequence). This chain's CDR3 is CASSYDRGDSPLHF. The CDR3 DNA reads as TGTGCCAGCAGCTACGACAGGGGCGACTCCCCCCTCCACTTT.

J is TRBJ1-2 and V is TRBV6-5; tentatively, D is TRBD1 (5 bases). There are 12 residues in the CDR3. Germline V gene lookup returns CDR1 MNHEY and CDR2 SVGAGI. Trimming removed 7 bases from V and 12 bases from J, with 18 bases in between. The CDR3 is CASTPTGGGNTF. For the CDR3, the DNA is TGTGCCAGCACCCCAACCGGGGGAGGAAACACCTTC.

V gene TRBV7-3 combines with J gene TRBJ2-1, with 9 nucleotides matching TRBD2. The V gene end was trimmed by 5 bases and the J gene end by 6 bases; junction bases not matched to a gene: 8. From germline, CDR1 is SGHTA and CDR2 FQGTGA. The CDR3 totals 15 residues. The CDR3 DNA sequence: TGTGCCAGCAGCCCACGGCTAGCGGGGTTCAATGAGCAGTTCTTC. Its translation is CASSPRLAGFNEQFF. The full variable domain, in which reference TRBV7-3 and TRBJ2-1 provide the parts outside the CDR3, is GAGVSQTPSNKVTEKGKYVELRCDPISGHTALYWYRQSLGQGPEFLIYFQGTGAADDSGLPNDRFFAVRPEGSVSTLKIQRTERGDSAVYLCASSPRLAGFNEQFFGPGTRLTVL.

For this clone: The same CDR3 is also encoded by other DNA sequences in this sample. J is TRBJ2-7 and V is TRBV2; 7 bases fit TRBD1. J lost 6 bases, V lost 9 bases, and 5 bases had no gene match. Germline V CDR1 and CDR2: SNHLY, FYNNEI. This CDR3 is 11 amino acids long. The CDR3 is CASRTGGEQYF. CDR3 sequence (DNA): TGTGCCAGTAGGACAGGAGGCGAGCAGTACTTC.

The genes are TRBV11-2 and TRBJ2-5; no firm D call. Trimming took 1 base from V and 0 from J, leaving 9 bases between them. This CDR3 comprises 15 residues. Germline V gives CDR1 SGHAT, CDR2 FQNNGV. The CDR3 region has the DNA TGTGCCAGCAGCTTAGGATTGCGGTACCAAGAGACCCAGTACTTC. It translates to CASSLGLRYQETQYF.

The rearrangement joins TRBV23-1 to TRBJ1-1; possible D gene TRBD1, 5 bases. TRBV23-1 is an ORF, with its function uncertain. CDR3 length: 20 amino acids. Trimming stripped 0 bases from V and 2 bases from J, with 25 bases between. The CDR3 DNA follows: TGCGCCAGCAGTCAATCGGATAGAACCGACAGCCAAACCCCAAACACTGAAGCTTTCTTT. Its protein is CASSQSDRTDSQTPNTEAFF.

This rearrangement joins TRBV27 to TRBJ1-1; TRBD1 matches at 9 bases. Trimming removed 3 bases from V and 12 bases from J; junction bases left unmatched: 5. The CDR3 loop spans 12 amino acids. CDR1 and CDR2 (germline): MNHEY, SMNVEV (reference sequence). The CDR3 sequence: CASSFIGQGTFF. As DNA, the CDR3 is TGTGCCAGCAGTTTTATTGGACAGGGGACTTTCTTT.

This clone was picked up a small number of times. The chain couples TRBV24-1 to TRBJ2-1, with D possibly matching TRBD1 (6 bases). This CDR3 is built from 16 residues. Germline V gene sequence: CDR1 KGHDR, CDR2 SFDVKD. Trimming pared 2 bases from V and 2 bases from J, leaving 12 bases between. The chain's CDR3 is CATSDSGHGTYNEQFF. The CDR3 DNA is TGTGCCACCAGTGATTCGGGACATGGGACCTACAATGAGCAGTTCTTC.

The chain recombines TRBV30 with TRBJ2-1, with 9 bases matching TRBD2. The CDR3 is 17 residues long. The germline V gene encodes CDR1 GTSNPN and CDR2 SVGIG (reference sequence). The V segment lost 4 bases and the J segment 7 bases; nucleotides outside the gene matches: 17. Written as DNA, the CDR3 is TGTGCCTGGAAGAGGGGGCTTTTGGCGGGAGGGAGGAATGAGCAGTTCTTC. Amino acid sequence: CAWKRGLLAGGRNEQFF.

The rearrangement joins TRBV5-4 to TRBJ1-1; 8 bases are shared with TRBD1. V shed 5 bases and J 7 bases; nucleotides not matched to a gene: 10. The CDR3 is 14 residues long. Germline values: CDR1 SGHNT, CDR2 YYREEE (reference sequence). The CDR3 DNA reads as TGTGCCAGCAGAGAGTCGGGACAGGACTTTGAAGCTTTCTTT. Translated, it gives CASRESGQDFEAFF.

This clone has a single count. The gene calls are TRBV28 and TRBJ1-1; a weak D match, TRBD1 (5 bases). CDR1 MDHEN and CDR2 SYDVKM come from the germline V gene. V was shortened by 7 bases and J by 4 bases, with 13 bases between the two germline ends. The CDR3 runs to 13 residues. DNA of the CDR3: TGTGCCAGCATTCCAGGGTTGCCCACTGAAGCTTTCTTT. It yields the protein CASIPGLPTEAFF.

The CDR3 DNA reads TGTGCCAGCAGTCCGCAGGGGGCCCTCTACGAGCAGTACTTC. This codes for CASSPQGALYEQYF. V gene TRBV6-5 combines with J gene TRBJ2-7; 8 bases map to TRBD1. This CDR3 region has 14 residues. The trim removed 5 bases at V and 3 bases at J, leaving 6 bases unmatched. Germline CDR1 is MNHEY and CDR2 is SVGAGI.

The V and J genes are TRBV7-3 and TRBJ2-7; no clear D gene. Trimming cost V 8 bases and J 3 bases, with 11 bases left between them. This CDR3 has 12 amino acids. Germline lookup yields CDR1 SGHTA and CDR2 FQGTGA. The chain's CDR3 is CASAGLRYEQYF. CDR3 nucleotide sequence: TGTGCCAGCGCCGGTCTACGCTACGAGCAGTACTTC. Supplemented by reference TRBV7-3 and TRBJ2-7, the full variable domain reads GAGVSQTPSNKVTEKGKYVELRCDPISGHTALYWYRQSLGQGPEFLIYFQGTGAADDSGLPNDRFFAVRPEGSVSTLKIQRTERGDSAVYLCASAGLRYEQYFGPGTRLTVT.

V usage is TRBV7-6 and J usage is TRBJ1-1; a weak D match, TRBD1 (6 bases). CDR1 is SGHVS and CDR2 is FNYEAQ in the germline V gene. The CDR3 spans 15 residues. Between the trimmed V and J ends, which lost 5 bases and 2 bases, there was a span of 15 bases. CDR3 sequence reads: CASSLEAGANTEAFF. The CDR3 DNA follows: TGTGCCAGCAGCCTTGAAGCGGGGGCAAACACTGAAGCTTTCTTT.

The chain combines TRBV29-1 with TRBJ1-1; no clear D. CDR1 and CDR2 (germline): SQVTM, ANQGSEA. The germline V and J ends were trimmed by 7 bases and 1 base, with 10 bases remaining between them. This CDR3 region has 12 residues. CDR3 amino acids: CSAREGNTEAFF. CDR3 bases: TGCAGCGCTCGGGAGGGGAACACTGAAGCTTTCTTT.

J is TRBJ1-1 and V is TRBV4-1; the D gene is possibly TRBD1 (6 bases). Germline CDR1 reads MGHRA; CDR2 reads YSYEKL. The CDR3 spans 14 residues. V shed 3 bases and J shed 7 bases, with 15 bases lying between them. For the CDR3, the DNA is TGCGCCAGCAGCCACACAGGGAAGAGGAATGAAGCTTTCTTT. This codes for CASSHTGKRNEAFF.

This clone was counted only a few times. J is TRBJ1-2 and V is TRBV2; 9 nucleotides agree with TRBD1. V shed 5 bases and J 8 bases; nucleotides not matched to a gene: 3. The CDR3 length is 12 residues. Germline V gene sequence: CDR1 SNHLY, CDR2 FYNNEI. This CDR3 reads CASSRTGEGYTF. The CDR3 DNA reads TGTGCCAGCAGTCGGACAGGGGAAGGCTACACCTTC.